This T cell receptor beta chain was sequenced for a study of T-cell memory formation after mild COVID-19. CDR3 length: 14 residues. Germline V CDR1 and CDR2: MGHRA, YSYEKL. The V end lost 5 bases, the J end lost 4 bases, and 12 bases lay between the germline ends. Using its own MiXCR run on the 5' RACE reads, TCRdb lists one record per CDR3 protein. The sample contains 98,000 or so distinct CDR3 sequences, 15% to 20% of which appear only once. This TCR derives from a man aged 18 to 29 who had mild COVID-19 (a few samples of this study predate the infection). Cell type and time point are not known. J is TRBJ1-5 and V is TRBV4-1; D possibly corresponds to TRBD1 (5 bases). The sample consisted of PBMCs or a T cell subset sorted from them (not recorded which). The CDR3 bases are TGCGCCAGCAGCGCTCCGACAGAAAATCAGCCCCAGCATTTT. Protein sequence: CASSAPTENQPQHF.